The 24 T cell receptor beta chains below come from one sample, sequenced in a study of technical replicates of blood from a handful of donors. The data were produced by immunoSEQ multiplex PCR, yet TCRdb's version contains in-frame clones alone and is incomplete. The sample has around 83,000 clones, under 95% seen once; the top ten hold roughly 0.26%. The sample taken for sequencing was T cells isolated from PBMCs. Receptors originate from a human donor in good health.

This chain uses TRBV5-1 with TRBJ2-3; D is perhaps TRBD1 (5 bases). The V and J ends lost 3 bases and 6 bases respectively, with 8 bases between them. From germline, CDR1 is SGHRS and CDR2 YFSETQ. The length of the CDR3 is 12 residues. CDR3 nucleotide sequence: TGCGCCAGCAGCTATGGGGCGGATACGCAGTATTTT. Protein: CASSYGADTQYF.

The V call is TRBV27, the J call TRBJ2-1, with TRBD2 identical over 9 bases. Germline V gene sequence: CDR1 MNHEY, CDR2 SMNVEV (reference sequence). The CDR3 runs to 16 residues. The V segment lost 3 bases and the J segment 3 bases; nucleotides outside the gene matches: 6. The chain's CDR3 is CASSFLSGRGYNEQFF. CDR3 sequence (DNA): TGTGCCAGCAGTTTCCTTAGCGGGAGAGGCTACAATGAGCAGTTCTTC.

V gene TRBV6-5 combines with J gene TRBJ2-4; 7 bases map to TRBD2. Germline-derived CDR1 and CDR2 are MNHEY and SVGAGI. V shed 7 bases, J shed 0 bases, and the junction held 6 bases outside the gene matches. The CDR3 is 15 amino acids. In DNA form, the CDR3 reads TGTGCCAGCACCAAGGGAGGGATAGCCAAAAACATTCAGTACTTC. Protein sequence: CASTKGGIAKNIQYF.

The chain employs TRBV30 and TRBJ1-1; the D gene is possibly TRBD1 (6 bases). The germline V gene has CDR1 GTSNPN and CDR2 SVGIG (reference sequence). The CDR3 runs 12 residues. V was shortened by 3 bases and J by 2 bases, with 7 bases between the two germline ends. CDR3 DNA sequence: TGTGCCTGGAGACAGGGAAACACTGAAGCTTTCTTT. It is translated as CAWRQGNTEAFF.

The gene calls are TRBV4-1 and TRBJ2-7; D unclear. CDR1 and CDR2 from the germline V gene are MGHRA and YSYEKL. The CDR3 runs to 13 residues. Trimming left V 1 base short and J 2 bases short, with 6 bases between. The CDR3 reads CASSQGVAYEQYF. Written as DNA, the CDR3 is TGCGCCAGCAGCCAAGGAGTAGCCTACGAGCAGTACTTC.

The rearrangement uses TRBV5-4 and TRBJ2-2; 7 bases are a match to TRBD1. The CDR3 covers 13 residues. CDR1 is SGHNT and CDR2 is YYREEE in the germline V gene (reference sequence). V lost 4 bases, J lost 7 bases, and 4 bases stayed unmatched. For the CDR3, the DNA is TGTGCCAGCAGCGTGACAGGGATCGGGGAGCTGTTTTTT. Translation: CASSVTGIGELFF.

The sample holds one count of this clone. The CDR3 DNA is TGTGCCACCCTGACACGCCGAAGCTCTGGAAACACCATATATTTT. This gives the protein CATLTRRSSGNTIYF. This rearrangement joins TRBV2 to TRBJ1-3; no clear D gene. The V gene's germline CDR1 is SNHLY and CDR2 FYNNEI. V gave up 10 bases and J gave up 0 bases, with 16 bases separating them. The CDR3 sequence is 15 residues long.

The rearrangement uses TRBV15 and TRBJ2-3, with 8 nucleotides matching TRBD2. Germline assignment: CDR1 LNHNV and CDR2 YYDKDF (reference sequence). The CDR3 spans 18 residues. J lost 7 bases, V lost 1 base, and 16 bases had no gene match. CDR3 sequence reads: CATSRANPVAGGLNTQYF. The CDR3 nucleotides are TGTGCCACCAGCAGAGCGAACCCGGTCGCGGGGGGATTAAATACGCAGTATTTT.

This chain uses TRBV21-1 with TRBJ2-5; the table names TRBD2, a call not compared with the DNA. TRBV21-1 has pseudogene status. The CDR3 is 16 residues long. The CDR3 reads CASSKASGGFQETQYF. The DNA for the CDR3 is TGTGCCAGCAGCAAGGCTAGCGGGGGTTTCCAAGAGACCCAGTACTTC.

This sequence joins TRBV5-4 and TRBJ2-5, with TRBD1 as a possible D gene (6 bases). Germline lookup yields CDR1 SGHNT and CDR2 YYREEE (reference sequence). The CDR3 consists of 17 residues. With 4 bases removed from V and 0 bases from J, the gap between germline ends came to 19 bases. The CDR3 coding sequence is TGTGCCAGCAGCAAAGACGGCCCCCAGGGGAACCAAGAGACCCAGTACTTC. It is translated as CASSKDGPQGNQETQYF. The full variable domain, completed using reference TRBV5-4 and TRBJ2-5, is ETGVTQSPTHLIKTRGQQVTLRCSSQSGHNTVSWYQQALGQGPQFIFQYYREEENGRGNFPPRFSGLQFPNYSSELNVNALELDDSALYLCASSKDGPQGNQETQYFGPGTRLLVL.

The CDR3 DNA is TGTGCCAGCAGCTCAATACAAAGGGGGGGAACTGAAGCTTTCTTT. This translates into CASSSIQRGGTEAFF. The chain recombines TRBV11-2 with TRBJ1-1; maybe TRBD1 (6 bases). Per the germline V gene, CDR1 is SGHAT and CDR2 is FQNNGV. CDR3 length: 15 amino acids. Trimming cost V 4 bases and J 5 bases, with 17 bases left between them.

The gene calls are TRBV10-1 and TRBJ2-1; 7 positions agree with TRBD2. Germline V gives CDR1 WNHNN, CDR2 SYGVQD (reference sequence). This CDR3 has 14 residues. J was trimmed by 5 bases and V by 4 bases; bases with no gene match: 5. As DNA, the CDR3 is TGCGCCAGCAGTGGAGCGGGGCTTAACAATGAGCAGTTCTTC. Amino acids: CASSGAGLNNEQFF.

The CDR3 DNA reads as TGTGCCAGCAGCTCTTATAGAGACCGGGTCCAAAATCAGCCCCAGCATTTT. It translates to CASSSYRDRVQNQPQHF. This chain links TRBV7-8 with TRBJ1-5; D is unresolved. From germline, CDR1 is SGHVS and CDR2 FQNEAQ. This CDR3 spans 17 amino acids. V was pared by 4 bases and J by 4 bases, with 20 bases between.

The chain recombines TRBV4-1 with TRBJ2-3; TRBD2 agrees at 8 bases. CDR1 and CDR2 from the germline V gene are MGHRA and YSYEKL. V lost 0 bases and J lost 0; bases outside the gene matches: 5. CDR3 length: 17 amino acids. The CDR3 DNA is TGCGCCAGCAGCCAAGACGGAAGCGGGAGTAGCACAGATACGCAGTATTTT. Protein sequence: CASSQDGSGSSTDTQYF.

The V call is TRBV5-6, the J call TRBJ2-3; TRBD2 matches 8 bases. Germline CDR1 SGHDT, CDR2 YYEEEE. V was clipped by 1 base and J by 5 bases; unmatched bases: 6. The CDR3 loop spans 15 amino acids. This CDR3 reads CASSLSPGGVDTQYF. In nucleotides, the CDR3 is TGTGCCAGCAGCTTGTCCCCGGGGGGGGTAGATACGCAGTATTTT.

V usage is TRBV15 and J usage is TRBJ2-5, with TRBD2 matching over 7 bases. Per the germline V gene, CDR1 is LNHNV and CDR2 is YYDKDF (reference sequence). CDR3 length equals 15 residues. V was pared by 3 bases and J by 0 bases, with 4 bases of the junction left unmatched. Here the CDR3 reads CATSRGGANQETQYF. The CDR3 coding sequence is TGTGCCACCAGCAGGGGAGGGGCCAACCAAGAGACCCAGTACTTC.

This sequence joins TRBV9 and TRBJ2-2; TRBD1 matches at 10 bases. CDR1 and CDR2 (germline): SGDLS, YYNGEE. V shed 9 bases, J shed 3 bases, and the junction held 8 bases outside the gene matches. CDR3 length equals 15 residues. CDR3 amino acids: CATTRGQGYTGELFF. The CDR3 DNA is TGTGCCACCACCCGGGGACAGGGGTACACCGGGGAGCTGTTTTTT.

The sample holds a few counts of this clone. The V call is TRBV6-1, the J call TRBJ2-7; TRBD1 is a possible D gene (5 bases). The V gene lost 5 bases and the J gene lost 7 bases, with 9 bases spanning the gap. There are 11 residues in the CDR3. Per the germline V gene, CDR1 is MNHNS and CDR2 is SASEGT. Here the CDR3 reads CASSTSGEQYF. CDR3 in DNA: TGTGCCAGCAGTACCTCAGGGGAGCAGTACTTC.

The rearrangement links TRBV7-6 to TRBJ2-5; TRBD2 agrees at 12 bases. V shed 1 base, J shed 3 bases, and the junction held 6 bases outside the gene matches. Germline CDR1 is SGHVS and CDR2 is FNYEAQ. The CDR3 contains 17 residues. CDR3 sequence: CASSLGTSGGPKETQYF. The CDR3 nucleotides read TGTGCCAGCAGCTTAGGTACTAGCGGGGGGCCGAAAGAGACCCAGTACTTC. Using reference TRBV7-6 and TRBJ2-5 for the parts outside the CDR3, the full variable domain is GAGVSQSPRYKVTKRGQDVALRCDPISGHVSLYWYRQALGQGPEFLTYFNYEAQQDKSGLPNDRFSAERPEGSISTLTIQRTEQRDSAMYRCASSLGTSGGPKETQYFGPGTRLLVL.

This chain links TRBV4-2 with TRBJ1-2; a weak D match, TRBD1 (5 bases). V lost 0 bases and J lost 0, with 20 bases in between. Germline V gene lookup returns CDR1 LGHNA and CDR2 YNFKEQ. CDR3 size: 19 residues. The CDR3 DNA follows: TGTGCCAGCAGCCAAGAATGGGGGACTACAGGCAGCTCTAACTATGGCTACACCTTC. This gives the protein CASSQEWGTTGSSNYGYTF.

V usage is TRBV18 and J usage is TRBJ1-3; weak D call: TRBD1 (6 bases). Germline V lookup: CDR1 KGHSH, CDR2 LQKENI. V lost 2 bases, J lost 4 bases, and 12 bases lay in between. This CDR3 is built from 15 residues. CDR3 loop: CASSPVAGAGNTIYF. The CDR3 nucleotides read TGTGCCAGCTCACCAGTAGCAGGGGCCGGAAACACCATATATTTT.

The chain recombines TRBV28 with TRBJ2-3; D is possibly TRBD2 (5 bases). The CDR3 is 14 residues long. V was shortened by 3 bases and J by 6 bases, with 13 bases between the two germline ends. The germline CDR1 and CDR2 sequences are MDHEN and SYDVKM. The chain's CDR3 is CASSFGPGGDTQYF. CDR3 nucleotides: TGTGCCAGCAGTTTTGGGCCCGGAGGTGATACGCAGTATTTT.

Only one count was recorded for this clone. CDR3 bases: TGTGCCAGCAGTTACTCCCAAACAGGGGGTGGCACTGAAGCTTTCTTT. Residues: CASSYSQTGGGTEAFF. The chain combines TRBV6-6 with TRBJ1-1; TRBD1 matches at 8 bases. Germline loops: CDR1 MNHNY, CDR2 SVGAGI (reference sequence). This CDR3 spans 16 amino acids. V lost 0 bases and J lost 4; bases outside the gene matches: 7.

This clone came up once. The genes are TRBV18 and TRBJ2-3, with D tentatively TRBD1 (6 bases). V dropped 3 bases and J dropped 6 bases, with 13 bases sitting between them. The CDR3 extends over 14 amino acids. Germline-derived CDR1 and CDR2 are KGHSH and LQKENI. The CDR3 sequence is CASSPVTRGDTQYF. The CDR3 nucleotides read TGTGCCAGCTCACCTGTGACGAGGGGGGATACGCAGTATTTT.